The entry below describes one T cell receptor beta chain. Its antigen is unknown. These data come from a study of T cell responses to AZD1222 COVID-19 vaccine. Per the germline V gene, CDR1 is SGHVS and CDR2 is FQNEAQ. CDR3 length equals 12 residues. The J segment lost 5 bases and the V segment lost 5 bases, leaving 2 bases of the junction unmatched. Assay: immunoSEQ multiplex PCR; the TCRdb copy retains only in-frame clones and omits some. The sample holds over 130,000 clones; 90% to 95% are singletons and the top ten take 5.1%. The study's findings and limits: Rises in breadth and depth of Spike-specific TCRs came after two AZD1222 doses.

The gene calls are TRBV7-8 and TRBJ2-7; TRBD1 matches 8 bases. The sequence was collected from an adult in good health. The sample was peripheral blood, taken on day 0 of AZD1222 vaccination. The chain's CDR3 is CASSPTGDEQYF. The CDR3 DNA reads TGTGCCAGCAGCCCGACAGGGGACGAGCAGTACTTC.